These T cell receptor beta chains were read from a single sample in a study of cytomegalovirus exposure and HLA in healthy donors. The table came from immunoSEQ multiplex PCR; TCRdb's copy has only in-frame clones and leaves some out. Of about 180,000 clones listed, around 77% are singletons. Material: PBMCs. These TCRs come from a man between 60 and 75 years old in good health and CMV-seronegative. Each CDR3 is given with its conserved first and last residue. Some rows have no size entry. The others give once, few or many, or a class for an expanded clone.

cdr3_length,v_call,j_call,clone_size,cdr3_aa
11,TRBV10-2,TRBJ2-7,-,CASSGGREQYF
17,TRBV4-1,TRBJ1-3,-,CASSQAWDRRSGNTIYF
15,TRBV7-8,TRBJ2-2,-,CASSLALSGTGELFF
13,TRBV5-1,TRBJ2-7,-,CASRPTLSYEQYF
13,TRBV19,TRBJ1-5,-,CASRGHAGNPQHF
15,TRBV2,TRBJ2-1,once,CASSPTPSRGNEQFF
16,TRBV5-4,TRBJ2-7,-,CASSPDGGQATYEQYF
15,TRBV25-1,TRBJ1-1,few,CASSGNRLMNTEAFF
14,TRBV19,TRBJ1-1,-,CASTIGTVNTEAFF
14,TRBV27,TRBJ1-2,-,CASSPLDITLSYTF
16,TRBV15,TRBJ2-7,-,CATSTQPTGAGYEQYF
14,TRBV29-1,-,-,CSVARQGASYEQYF
20,TRBV6-1,TRBJ2-5,-,CASSERILAGYLGPRETQYF
13,TRBV25-1,TRBJ1-5,-,CASSDGQNQPQNF
12,TRBV5-6,TRBJ1-2,-,CASSGSEGLGTF
18,TRBV4-3,TRBJ2-2,-,CASSQGPSGSRVTGELFF
16,TRBV12-5,TRBJ2-7,once,CASGLGVAGAPYEQYF
16,TRBV2,TRBJ2-3,-,CASSETSGGATDTQYF
17,TRBV11-2,TRBJ2-3,-,CASSPGLAGVLTDTQYF
16,TRBV5-4,TRBJ2-5,-,CASSLAVAGLKETQYF
12,TRBV27,TRBJ1-1,-,CASSPQGGEAFF
15,TRBV4-3,TRBJ2-5,-,CASSQEVGGSETQYF
14,TRBV7-6,TRBJ2-7,-,CASSSGTGLDEQYF
18,TRBV10-3,TRBJ2-2,-,CAISGPEGAGGNTGELFF
15,TRBV6-1,TRBJ2-7,few,CASSWEGQGTYEQYF
12,TRBV2,TRBJ1-5,few,CASSERVGPQNF
15,TRBV5-1,TRBJ2-7,-,CASSLDGTSAYEQYF
12,TRBV29-1,TRBJ1-2,-,CSVEDSNYGYTF
18,TRBV15,TRBJ2-1,-,CATSRDDFQDRYYNEQFF
15,TRBV29-1,TRBJ2-5,few,CSVAGTSDVQETQYF
15,TRBV6-5,TRBJ2-1,-,CATARGESSYNEQFF
16,TRBV5-5,TRBJ2-3,-,CASSGRTSPSTDTQYF
14,TRBV30,TRBJ2-5,-,CAWSPDRVQETQYF
16,TRBV4-1,TRBJ2-5,-,CASSQTTGPLEETQYF
16,TRBV19,TRBJ2-5,few,CASSAPGQGMEETQYF